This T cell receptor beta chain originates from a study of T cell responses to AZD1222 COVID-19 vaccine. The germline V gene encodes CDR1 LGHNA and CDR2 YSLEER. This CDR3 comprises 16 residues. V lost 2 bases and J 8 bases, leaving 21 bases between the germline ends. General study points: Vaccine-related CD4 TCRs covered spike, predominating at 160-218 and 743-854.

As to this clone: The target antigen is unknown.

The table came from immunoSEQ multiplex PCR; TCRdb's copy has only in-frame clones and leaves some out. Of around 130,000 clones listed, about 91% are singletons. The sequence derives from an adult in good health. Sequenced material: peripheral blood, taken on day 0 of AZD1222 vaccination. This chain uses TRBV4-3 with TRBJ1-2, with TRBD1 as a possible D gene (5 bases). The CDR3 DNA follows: TGCGCCAGCAGCCAACAACCGTCAGGGATCGCGGTCGGCTACACCTTC. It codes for CASSQQPSGIAVGYTF.